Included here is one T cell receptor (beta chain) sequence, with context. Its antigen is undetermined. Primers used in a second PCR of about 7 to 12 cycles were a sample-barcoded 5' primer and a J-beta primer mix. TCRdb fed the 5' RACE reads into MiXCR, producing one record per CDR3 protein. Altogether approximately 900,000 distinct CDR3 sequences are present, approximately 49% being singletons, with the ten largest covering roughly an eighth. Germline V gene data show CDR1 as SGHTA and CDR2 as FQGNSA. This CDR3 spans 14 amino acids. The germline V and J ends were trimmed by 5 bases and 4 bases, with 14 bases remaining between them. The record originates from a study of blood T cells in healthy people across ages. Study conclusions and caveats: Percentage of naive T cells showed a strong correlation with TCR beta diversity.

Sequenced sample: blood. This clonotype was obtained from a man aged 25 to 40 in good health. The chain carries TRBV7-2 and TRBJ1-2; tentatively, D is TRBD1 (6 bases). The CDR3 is CASSGDTGTYGYTF. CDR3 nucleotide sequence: TGTGCCAGCAGCGGGGATACAGGGACCTATGGCTACACCTTC.